This entry concerns a single T cell receptor (beta chain). TCRdb's table, derived via immunoSEQ multiplex PCR, lists solely in-frame clones and lacks some. The sample consists of 87,000 or so clones, around nine tenths of them appearing once. CDR1 is GTSNPN, CDR2 SVGIG, per germline (reference sequence). The CDR3 is made up of 13 amino acids. V was pared by 2 bases and J by 4 bases, with 11 bases between. The sample originates from a study of OX40 agonist ivuxolimab in advanced cancers. Study-level background: Each patient was given ivuxolimab into a vein every 2 weeks, at 0.01 to 10 mg/kg.

The V call is TRBV30, the J call TRBJ1-1, with D hard to call. This sequence originates from an adult with an advanced solid tumor such as melanoma, head and neck, liver or kidney cancer. Sample: CD4+ or CD8+ T cells sorted from blood, taken in a trial of the OX40 agonist ivuxolimab. The CDR3 region has the DNA TGTGCCTGGAGTTGGGCCGTAACCACTGAAGCTTTCTTT. This sequence encodes CAWSWAVTTEAFF.